This TCR beta chain appears in the sequencing data of a study of blood T cells in healthy people across ages. Points from the study as a whole: Without sorted subsets, naive and antigen-experienced compartments could not be conclusively compared.

Each sample had at least 6 million PBMCs isolated. Primed by a sample-barcoded 5' primer and a J-beta primer mix, a second PCR proceeded for about 7 to 11 cycles. Every sample returned 2.5 million or more CDR3-containing paired-end reads. MiXCR, applied by TCRdb to the 5' RACE reads, yields one record per CDR3 protein. The table includes fewer than 950,000 distinct CDR3 sequences, approximately 35% detected once. Of note for this clonotype: Its antigen is not known.

Germline assignment: CDR1 MNHEY and CDR2 SMNVEV (reference sequence). V shed 6 bases, J shed 4 bases, and the junction held 9 bases outside the gene matches. The CDR3 contains 15 residues. The gene calls are TRBV27 and TRBJ1-2; 9 bases match TRBD1. Sequencing was carried out using blood. The receptor was derived from a young man in good health. For the CDR3, the DNA is TGTGCCAGCAGGCCCGGGACAGGGAGGTTCTATGGCTACACCTTC. It yields the protein CASRPGTGRFYGYTF.